The 24 T cell receptor beta chains below were found in one sample sequenced in a study of shared clonotypes between healthy human individuals. Sequencing was performed with immunoSEQ multiplex PCR; in TCRdb, only in-frame clones are kept and a portion is missing. The repertoire holds around 510,000 clones, with 70% to 80% as singletons. Sequencing was performed on PBMCs. The source of these receptors is a woman aged 40 to 50 in good health. Some clones in this sample may be carry-over from other donors' samples.

This clone was counted only a few times. This chain joins TRBV11-2 and TRBJ1-4; D not certain. The CDR3 spans 15 residues. Trimming pared 0 bases from V and 4 bases from J, leaving 9 bases between. The germline V gene has CDR1 SGHAT and CDR2 FQNNGV. The CDR3 DNA reads TGTGCCAGCAGCTTAGATCCGGGGTTTAATGAAAAACTGTTTTTT. Its translation: CASSLDPGFNEKLFF.

The V and J genes are TRBV19 and TRBJ2-7, with 7 bases lining up with TRBD1. Trimming removed 7 bases from V and 5 bases from J; junction bases left unmatched: 8. This CDR3 has 13 residues. Germline CDR1 and CDR2: LNHDA and SQIVND (reference sequence). The CDR3, as DNA: TGTGCCAGTACAAAGGGGGCGCGGGACGAGCAGTACTTC. As protein: CASTKGARDEQYF. Full variable domain (outside the CDR3, taken from reference TRBV19 and TRBJ2-7): DGGITQSPKYLFRKEGQNVTLSCEQNLNHDAMYWYRQDPGQGLRLIYYSQIVNDFQKGDIAEGYSVSREKKESFPLTVTSAQKNPTAFYLCASTKGARDEQYFGPGTRLTVT.

The chain joins TRBV5-6 to TRBJ1-4; 9 nucleotides line up with TRBD1. J gave up 8 bases and V 4 bases, and 6 bases lay outside the gene matches. The CDR3 has 14 residues. The V gene's germline CDR1 is SGHDT and CDR2 YYEEEE. CDR3 sequence: CASSMGQGQEKLFF. The CDR3 DNA reads TGTGCCAGCAGCATGGGACAGGGTCAAGAAAAACTGTTTTTT. Full variable domain (outside the CDR3, taken from reference TRBV5-6 and TRBJ1-4): DAGVTQSPTHLIKTRGQQVTLRCSPKSGHDTVSWYQQALGQGPQFIFQYYEEEERQRGNFPDRFSGHQFPNYSSELNVNALLLGDSALYLCASSMGQGQEKLFFGSGTQLSVL.

This clone has at least ten counts. The V call is TRBV7-2, the J call TRBJ2-3, with D unresolved. CDR3 size: 12 residues. Germline V CDR1 and CDR2: SGHTA, FQGNSA. The V end was cut by 5 bases, the J end by 4 bases, with 7 bases between. The DNA for the CDR3 is TGTGCCAGCAGCACCCTAGCAGATACGCAGTATTTT. Translating it yields CASSTLADTQYF. Variable domain in full (rest from reference TRBV7-2 and TRBJ2-3): GAGVSQSPSNKVTEKGKDVELRCDPISGHTALYWYRQSLGQGLEFLIYFQGNSAPDKSGLPSDRFSAERTGGSVSTLTIQRTQQEDSAVYLCASSTLADTQYFGPGTRLTVL.

The genes are TRBV28 and TRBJ2-7; 13 nucleotides align to TRBD2. Germline V gene lookup returns CDR1 MDHEN and CDR2 SYDVKM. The CDR3 consists of 16 residues. The trim removed 1 base at V and 6 bases at J, leaving 6 bases unmatched. CDR3 protein: CASSLLGLAGVGEQYF. The CDR3 nucleotides are TGTGCCAGCAGTTTATTAGGACTAGCGGGAGTTGGCGAGCAGTACTTC. The whole variable domain, remainder taken from reference TRBV28 and TRBJ2-7, is DVKVTQSSRYLVKRTGEKVFLECVQDMDHENMFWYRQDPGLGLRLIYFSYDVKMKEKGDIPEGYSVSREKKERFSLILESASTNQTSMYLCASSLLGLAGVGEQYFGPGTRLTVT.

The chain uses TRBV28 and TRBJ2-5; 10 positions agree with TRBD2. The CDR3 runs 14 residues. V lost 6 bases, J lost 4 bases, and 5 bases stayed unmatched. Germline CDR1 is MDHEN and CDR2 is SYDVKM. This CDR3 is CASSASGRTETQYF. As DNA, the CDR3 is TGTGCCAGCAGCGCTAGCGGGAGAACAGAGACCCAGTACTTC. Variable domain in full (rest from reference TRBV28 and TRBJ2-5): DVKVTQSSRYLVKRTGEKVFLECVQDMDHENMFWYRQDPGLGLRLIYFSYDVKMKEKGDIPEGYSVSREKKERFSLILESASTNQTSMYLCASSASGRTETQYFGPGTRLLVL.

This clone has only one observation. The V call is TRBV7-9, the J call TRBJ2-7; 9 bases agree with TRBD2. Unmatched junction bases numbered 10, after V lost 6 bases and J lost 4 bases. Germline lookup yields CDR1 SEHNR and CDR2 FQNEAQ (reference sequence). The CDR3 covers 15 residues. CDR3 DNA sequence: TGTGCCAGCAGTGTAGCGCTAGCGGGAAATTACGAGCAGTACTTC. Protein product: CASSVALAGNYEQYF.

This clone has only one observation. CDR3 bases: TGTGCCAGCAGTTTAGGGGTGGCCTACGAGCAGTACTTC. Translated: CASSLGVAYEQYF. The chain links TRBV28 to TRBJ2-7, with D uncertain. Trimming removed 2 bases at V and 2 bases at J, with 7 bases between. This CDR3 is 13 amino acids long. Germline CDR1 reads MDHEN; CDR2 reads SYDVKM.

J is TRBJ2-2 and V is TRBV5-1, with TRBD1 identical over 9 bases. The CDR3 has 15 amino acids. The trim removed 3 bases at V and 7 bases at J, leaving 7 bases unmatched. CDR1 and CDR2 (germline): SGHRS, YFSETQ. CDR3 bases: TGCGCCAGCAGCTGGGAGACAGGGGGGAACGGGGAGCTGTTTTTT. Translated, it gives CASSWETGGNGELFF. Using reference TRBV5-1 and TRBJ2-2 for the parts outside the CDR3, the full variable domain is KAGVTQTPRYLIKTRGQQVTLSCSPISGHRSVSWYQQTPGQGLQFLFEYFSETQRNKGNFPGRFSGRQFSNSRSEMNVSTLELGDSALYLCASSWETGGNGELFFGEGSRLTVL.

This clone has a handful of counts. A much larger clone differs by one base, so this may be a read error. The sample has other DNA sequences that encode this CDR3 too. This rearrangement joins TRBV4-1 to TRBJ1-1; D ambiguous. Germline V gene lookup returns CDR1 MGHRA and CDR2 YSYEKL. CDR3 size: 15 residues. Deletions cut 1 base from V and 5 bases from J, with 14 bases between. The CDR3 nucleotides are TGCGCCAGCAGCCAAGGGGCACTGCGAAGAACTGAAGCTTTCTTT. Translating gives CASSQGALRRTEAFF.

The chain carries TRBV30 and TRBJ2-7; possibly TRBD1 or TRBD2 for D (5 bases each). The length of the CDR3 is 13 residues. Germline CDR1 and CDR2: GTSNPN and SVGIG (reference sequence). CDR3 bases: TGTGCTCAACGGGGCAAGTGGGGGTACGAGCAGTACTTC. As protein: CAQRGKWGYEQYF.

There are a few counts of this clone. The chain recombines TRBV4-3 with TRBJ1-2; no firm D call. This CDR3 has 16 residues. The germline gives CDR1 LGHNA, CDR2 YSLEER. V gave up 4 bases and J gave up 6 bases, with 21 bases separating them. In DNA form, the CDR3 reads TGCGCCAGCAGCCGCTCCGAGTGGGCCCCGCAGGATGGCTACACCTTC. Protein: CASSRSEWAPQDGYTF.

This clone has a handful of counts. This sequence joins TRBV7-8 and TRBJ1-2; D not resolved. CDR3 length equals 13 residues. The V end lost 1 base, the J end lost 8 bases, and 11 bases lay between the germline ends. CDR1 SGHVS and CDR2 FQNEAQ come from the germline V gene. The CDR3 sequence is CASSLGGPGGYTF. DNA of the CDR3: TGTGCCAGCAGCTTAGGAGGGCCTGGGGGCTACACCTTC.

The chain carries TRBV7-2 and TRBJ2-3; 12 nucleotides align to TRBD2. Germline CDR1 SGHTA, CDR2 FQGNSA. There are 19 residues in the CDR3. The V and J ends lost 5 bases and 0 bases, in that order; junction bases with no gene match: 12. The CDR3 DNA is TGTGCCAGCAGCCCCACTAGCGGGGGGTGGGGGATTAGCACAGATACGCAGTATTTT. This codes for CASSPTSGGWGISTDTQYF. Supplemented by reference TRBV7-2 and TRBJ2-3, the full variable domain reads GAGVSQSPSNKVTEKGKDVELRCDPISGHTALYWYRQSLGQGLEFLIYFQGNSAPDKSGLPSDRFSAERTGGSVSTLTIQRTQQEDSAVYLCASSPTSGGWGISTDTQYFGPGTRLTVL.

The chain has TRBV4-3 and TRBJ1-1; the D gene is possibly TRBD1 (6 bases). V was cut by 0 bases and J by 7 bases, with 15 bases left in between. Looked up from germline, CDR1 is LGHNA and CDR2 is YSLEER. The CDR3 is 15 residues long. DNA for the CDR3: TGCGCCAGCAGCCAAGAAGGGGGGGCGCTGGGTGAAGCTTTCTTT. Translated: CASSQEGGALGEAFF.

Comments on this clone: The junction departs from germline at one end; a sequencing error may be responsible. In DNA form, the CDR3 reads TGTGCCAGCAGTCCTTCCGCGAGGGGCACTGAAGCTTCCTTT. Translating gives CASSPSARGTEASF. The chain employs TRBV2 and TRBJ1-1; perhaps TRBD1 as D (5 bases). The CDR3 spans 14 residues. The germline V gene encodes CDR1 SNHLY and CDR2 FYNNEI.

The CDR3 DNA sequence: TGTGCCAGCAGCTCCCGTGGGGGGAGTGCCGGGGAGCTGTTTTTT. Protein: CASSSRGGSAGELFF. The rearrangement joins TRBV7-3 to TRBJ2-2; D perhaps matches TRBD2 (6 bases). The CDR3 covers 15 residues. Germline V gives CDR1 SGHTA, CDR2 FQGTGA. Trimming took 4 bases from V and 6 from J, leaving 15 bases between them.

This chain connects TRBV11-3 to TRBJ2-5, with 11 bases lining up with TRBD1. Germline V gene sequence: CDR1 SGHNT, CDR2 YENEEA. V was clipped by 5 bases and J by 1 base; unmatched bases: 12. The CDR3 has 18 residues. Here the CDR3 reads CASSQGQGAAAGQETQYF. Written as DNA, the CDR3 is TGTGCCAGCAGCCAAGGACAGGGGGCGGCGGCGGGCCAAGAGACCCAGTACTTC.

The V and J genes are TRBV5-1 and TRBJ1-4; TRBD1 is a possible D gene (5 bases). The V gene's germline CDR1 is SGHRS and CDR2 YFSETQ. The ends were cut back, 1 base at V and 6 bases at J, with 10 bases in the middle. The CDR3 contains 14 residues. CDR3 region: CASSLRGRDEKLFF. CDR3 coding DNA: TGCGCCAGCAGCTTGAGGGGTCGGGATGAAAAACTGTTTTTT.

The chain links TRBV5-1 to TRBJ2-6, with 11 bases matching TRBD1. CDR3 size: 20 residues. Trimming cost V 0 bases and J 0 bases; bases outside gene matches: 8. The germline CDR1 and CDR2 sequences are SGHRS and YFSETQ. The CDR3 sequence: CASSLAPGQGGISGANVLTF. The CDR3 coding sequence is TGCGCCAGCAGCTTGGCACCGGGACAGGGGGGTATCTCTGGGGCCAACGTCCTGACTTTC.

The chain links TRBV11-3 to TRBJ2-2; D is possibly TRBD2 (7 bases). The CDR3 covers 15 residues. Trimming cost V 3 bases and J 10 bases, with 18 bases left between them. Germline assignment: CDR1 SGHNT and CDR2 YENEEA. CDR3: CASSFGRGGLEELFF. In nucleotides, the CDR3 is TGTGCCAGCAGCTTCGGAAGGGGGGGCCTCGAGGAGCTGTTTTTT.

V gene TRBV10-3 combines with J gene TRBJ2-1, with 8 nucleotides matching TRBD2. Trimming took 7 bases from V and 6 from J; bases not matched to a gene: 8. The CDR3 loop spans 14 amino acids. Germline V CDR1 and CDR2: ENHRY, SYGVKD. The CDR3 loop is CAIMGERETNEQFF. CDR3 nucleotide sequence: TGTGCCATCATGGGAGAGCGGGAGACCAATGAGCAGTTCTTC.

This clone was counted only a few times. The chain links TRBV5-1 to TRBJ2-7; D may be TRBD1 or TRBD2 (5 bases each). Germline assignment: CDR1 SGHRS and CDR2 YFSETQ. The CDR3 has 14 residues. The ends were cut back, 5 bases at V and 6 bases at J, with 18 bases in the middle. Written as DNA, the CDR3 is TGCGCCAGCAGGGGAGAGCGGCCTGGGGGCGAGCAGTACTTC. Its translation: CASRGERPGGEQYF.

The V and J genes are TRBV4-3 and TRBJ2-5; TRBD1 aligns across 9 bases. From germline, CDR1 is LGHNA and CDR2 YSLEER. Trimming at V came to 0 bases and at J to 4 bases, leaving 9 bases not matched to a gene. The CDR3 consists of 17 residues. The DNA of the CDR3 is TGCGCCAGCAGCCAAGATCCCGGGACAGGGACGGGAGAGACCCAGTACTTC. It yields the protein CASSQDPGTGTGETQYF.